A selection of T cell receptor beta chains follows, all from one sample in a study of shared clonotypes between healthy human individuals. Sequencing used immunoSEQ multiplex PCR; TCRdb keeps in-frame clones, though not all of them. The sample carries over a million clones, approximately 78% recorded once. Sequencing was done on a sample of memory CD4+ T cells from PBMCs. Receptor source: a man aged 18 to 35 in good health. Some clones in this sample may be carry-over from other donors' samples. Both conserved end residues are part of each CDR3. Each record gives: V gene, clone size, D gene, J gene, CDR3 DNA, CDR3 protein. The D gene is left open where the match is weak. Some rows mark clone size as missing; the rest say once, few, many or name a class of expanded clone.

TRBV30	NA	NA	TRBJ1-5	TGTGCCTGGAGTGGACCGGGACGCAATCAGCCCCAGCATTTT	CAWSGPGRNQPQHF
TRBV2	few	NA	TRBJ1-5	TGTGCCAGCAGCGACGGACACAGCCCTAATCAGCCCCAGCATTTT	CASSDGHSPNQPQHF
TRBV4-2	NA	TRBD1	TRBJ1-2	TGTGCCAGCAGCCCACCAGGACAGGGGAGGCCCGGAGGCTACACCTTC	CASSPPGQGRPGGYTF
TRBV6-1	NA	NA	TRBJ1-2	TGTTCAGCAAGTCCGGGGTTGATCTATGGCTACACCTTC	CSASPGLIYGYTF
TRBV25-1	NA	TRBD2	TRBJ2-1	TGTGCCAGCCCAGGACTAGCGGGGGACAATGAGCAGTTCTTC	CASPGLAGDNEQFF
TRBV7-3	NA	TRBD2	TRBJ2-3	TGTGCCAGCAGCCCAAGACTAGCGGGAGACCTCACAGATACGCAGTATTTT	CASSPRLAGDLTDTQYF
TRBV6-1	NA	TRBD1	TRBJ1-5	TGTGCCAGCAGTTTCAGGGGGGAGCAGCCCCAGCATTTT	CASSFRGEQPQHF
TRBV2	NA	TRBD2	TRBJ2-3	TGTGCCAGCAGGCCCCTTTGGAGGGAGGGCCTGATCGCAGATACGCAGTATTTT	CASRPLWREGLIADTQYF
TRBV5-1	NA	NA	TRBJ2-3	TGCGCCAGCAGCTTGTGGGCAGGAGCGGGTACGCAGTATTTT	CASSLWAGAGTQYF
TRBV19	many	NA	TRBJ1-2	TGTGCCAGTAGTATCGGGACTCTGGGGTATCGCTACACCTTC	CASSIGTLGYRYTF
TRBV4-3	many	TRBD2	TRBJ2-1	TGCGCCAGCAGCCAAGGTGTTCGGACTAGCGGTCACAATGAGCAGTTCTTC	CASSQGVRTSGHNEQFF
TRBV18	NA	TRBD1	TRBJ2-2	TGTGCCAGCTCACAAGGACAGGGCAGGAACACCGGGGAGCTGTTTTTT	CASSQGQGRNTGELFF
TRBV4-1	NA	NA	TRBJ1-1	TGCGCCAGCAGCTCGGCCCTCCCTAACACTGAAGCTTTCTTT	CASSSALPNTEAFF
TRBV28	NA	NA	TRBJ2-2	TGTGCCAGCAGAAACCCGGTGGGGGGGAACACCGGGGAGCTGTTTTTT	CASRNPVGGNTGELFF